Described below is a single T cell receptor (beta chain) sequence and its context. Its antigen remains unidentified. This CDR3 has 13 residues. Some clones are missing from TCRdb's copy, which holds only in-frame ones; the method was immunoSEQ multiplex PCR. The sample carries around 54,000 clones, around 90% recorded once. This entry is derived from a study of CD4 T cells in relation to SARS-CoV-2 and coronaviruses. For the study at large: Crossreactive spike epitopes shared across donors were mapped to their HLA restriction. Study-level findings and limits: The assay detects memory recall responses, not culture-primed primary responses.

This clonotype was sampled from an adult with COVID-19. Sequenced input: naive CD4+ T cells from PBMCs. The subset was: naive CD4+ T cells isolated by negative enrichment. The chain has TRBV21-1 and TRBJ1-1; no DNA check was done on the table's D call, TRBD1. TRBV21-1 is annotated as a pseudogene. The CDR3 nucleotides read TGTGCCAGCAGCAAGGACAGGGACACTGAAGCTTTCTTT. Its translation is CASSKDRDTEAFF.